Shown below are 10 T cell receptor beta chains from a single sample sequenced in a study of T cells in Graves' hyperthyroidism and ophthalmopathy. There were TCR beta CDR3 regions amplified from RNA transcripts. The HTBI primer set served for first-round RT-PCR of the TCR CDR3. TCRdb re-derived calls from the multiplex PCR reads in MiXCR, one entry per CDR3 protein. This table has about 99,000 distinct CDR3 sequences, approximately 50% appearing once. Source material: blood. The receptors originated from a man aged 40-55 years with Graves' hyperthyroidism.

This clonotype was seen repeatedly, ten times or more. This rearrangement joins TRBV9 to TRBJ2-1; 10 bases align to TRBD1. The V gene's germline CDR1 is SGDLS and CDR2 YYNGEE. J was trimmed by 1 base and V by 0 bases; bases with no gene match: 4. This CDR3 is built from 17 residues. The DNA for the CDR3 is TGTGCCAGCAGCGTAGGTAAGGACAGGGGGTCCTACAATGAGCAGTTCTTC. As protein: CASSVGKDRGSYNEQFF.

V gene TRBV2 combines with J gene TRBJ2-6; no clear D. This CDR3 contains 14 residues. Trimming took 4 bases from V and 4 from J, leaving 8 bases between them. CDR1 is SNHLY, CDR2 FYNNEI, per germline. The CDR3 region has the DNA TGTGCCAGCAGTGTAACGAGCGGGGCCAACGTCCTGACTTTC. This sequence encodes CASSVTSGANVLTF. Supplemented by reference TRBV2 and TRBJ2-6, the full variable domain reads EPEVTQTPSHQVTQMGQEVILRCVPISNHLYFYWYRQILGQKVEFLVSFYNNEISEKSEIFDDQFSVERPDGSNFTLKIRSTKLEDSAMYFCASSVTSGANVLTFGAGSRLTVL.

This clonotype was detected ten times or more. The V call is TRBV20-1, the J call TRBJ1-1; a weak D match, TRBD1 (5 bases). This CDR3 has 14 residues. Trimming stripped 3 bases from V and 3 bases from J, with 14 bases between. Germline CDR1 reads DFQATT; CDR2 reads SNEGSKA (reference sequence). The CDR3 sequence: CSASRTGVDTEAFF. CDR3 coding DNA: TGCAGTGCTAGTAGGACGGGGGTAGACACTGAAGCTTTCTTT.

The V gene is TRBV27, the J gene TRBJ2-2, with D possibly being TRBD2 (5 bases). V gave up 3 bases and J gave up 7 bases, with 9 bases separating them. Germline V CDR1 and CDR2: MNHEY, SMNVEV (reference sequence). The CDR3 covers 13 residues. The CDR3 loop reads CASSFFGGGELFF. The CDR3, as DNA: TGTGCCAGCAGTTTTTTTGGAGGCGGGGAGCTGTTTTTT.

This clonotype was observed at least ten times. The chain joins TRBV10-1 to TRBJ1-1; perhaps TRBD1 as D (5 bases). The CDR3 is 17 amino acids. The V and J ends lost 0 bases and 1 base respectively, with 15 bases between them. Germline CDR1 and CDR2: WNHNN and SYGVQD (reference sequence). As DNA, the CDR3 is TGCGCCAGCAGTGAGTCGACGGTTGGGGGAACGAACACTGAAGCTTTCTTT. It specifies CASSESTVGGTNTEAFF.

Points on this clonotype: A read error is possible here, since a much larger clone lies one base away. The chain is built from TRBV12-3 or TRBV12-4 and TRBJ2-3; 13 bases agree with TRBD2. The CDR3 spans 11 residues. CDR3 sequence reads: CASRGTSGECF. The CDR3 region has the DNA TGTGCCAGCAGAGGGACTAGCGGGGAGTGTTTT.

The CDR3 is CASSLGQNTIYF. CDR3 nucleotides: TGCGCCAGCAGCTTGGGACAGAACACCATATATTTT. The chain has TRBV5-1 and TRBJ1-3; maybe TRBD1 (5 bases). The V and J ends lost 0 bases and 7 bases respectively, with 5 bases between them. This CDR3 is 12 amino acids long. Germline V lookup: CDR1 SGHRS, CDR2 YFSETQ.

The V call is TRBV20-1, the J call TRBJ2-1, with D perhaps matching TRBD2 (7 bases). The V end was cut by 6 bases, the J end by 2 bases, with 20 bases between. The CDR3 sequence is 16 residues long. In germline, CDR1 is DFQATT, CDR2 SNEGSKA (reference sequence). The CDR3 nucleotides read TGCAGTGCCATCAGTGAAGACGGGGGGCCCTACAATGAGCAGTTCTTC. Translated, it gives CSAISEDGGPYNEQFF.

This clonotype occurred a few times. CDR3 bases: TGTGCCAGCAGTTACTTCCTCCAAGAGACCCAGTACTTC. This encodes CASSYFLQETQYF. This chain links TRBV6-2 or TRBV6-3 with TRBJ2-5; D remains ambiguous. The CDR3 is 13 amino acids. V was shortened by 1 base and J by 1 base, with 4 bases between the two germline ends. Germline-derived CDR1 and CDR2 are MNHEY and SVGEGT.

V and J are TRBV9 and TRBJ2-7; tentatively, D is TRBD1 (6 bases). The CDR3 has 15 amino acids. The V gene's germline CDR1 is SGDLS and CDR2 YYNGEE. V was pared by 4 bases and J by 5 bases, with 19 bases between. CDR3 DNA sequence: TGTGCCAGCAGCCAAAAATGGGACATACCCCACGAGCAGTACTTC. Its protein is CASSQKWDIPHEQYF.